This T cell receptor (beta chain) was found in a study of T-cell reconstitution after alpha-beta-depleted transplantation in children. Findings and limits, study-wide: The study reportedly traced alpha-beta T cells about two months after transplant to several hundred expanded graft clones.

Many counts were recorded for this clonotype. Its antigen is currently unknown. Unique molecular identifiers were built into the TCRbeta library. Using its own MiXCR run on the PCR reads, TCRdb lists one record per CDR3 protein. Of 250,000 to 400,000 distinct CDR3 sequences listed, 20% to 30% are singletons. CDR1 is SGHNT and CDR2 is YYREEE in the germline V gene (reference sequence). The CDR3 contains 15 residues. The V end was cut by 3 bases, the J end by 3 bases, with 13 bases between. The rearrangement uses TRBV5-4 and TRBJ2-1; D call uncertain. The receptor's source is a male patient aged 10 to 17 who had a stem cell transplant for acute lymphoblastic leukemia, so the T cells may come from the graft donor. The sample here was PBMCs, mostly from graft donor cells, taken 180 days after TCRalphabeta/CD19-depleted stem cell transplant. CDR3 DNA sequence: TGTGCCAGCAGCTCGGAGCATTTTTACTACAATGAGCAGTTCTTC. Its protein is CASSSEHFYYNEQFF.